Listed below are T cell receptor beta chains from one sample, sequenced in a study of cytomegalovirus exposure and HLA in healthy donors. The assay was immunoSEQ multiplex PCR, and TCRdb's table has in-frame clones only and misses some. The sample totals 200,000 or so clones; its top ten clones hold roughly 0.74%. The sample comprised PBMCs. All receptors derive from a boy aged 5-17 years in good health and CMV-seronegative. Both conserved end residues are part of each CDR3. Each record gives: V gene, J gene, D gene, CDR3 DNA, CDR3 protein. D genes are given only for firm matches.

>TRBV28|TRBJ1-2|TRBD1
TGTGCCAGCAGCTCGGGACAGGGGGCGCGAGGCTACACCTTC
CASSSGQGARGYTF
>TRBV18|TRBJ1-2|-
TGTGCCAGCTCACAAAAGCGGGACTATGGCTACACCTTC
CASSQKRDYGYTF
>TRBV10-1|TRBJ2-1|TRBD2
TGCGCCAGCAGTGAGGGTAGCGGGGAGTACAATGAGCAGTTCTTC
CASSEGSGEYNEQFF
>TRBV11-3|TRBJ1-2|-
TGTGCCAGCAGCCTCTCCGGGGGGCGGAACTATGGCTACACCTTC
CASSLSGGRNYGYTF
>TRBV4-1|TRBJ1-5|-
TGCGCCAGCAGCCCTCGTCTTATTTATAGCAATCAGCCCCAGCATTTT
CASSPRLIYSNQPQHF
>TRBV19|TRBJ2-7|TRBD1
TGTGCCAGTAGGGGACTGAGAACTGGGACAGGGGCCGCCGAGCAGTACTTC
CASRGLRTGTGAAEQYF
>TRBV2|TRBJ1-1|-
TGTGCCAGCAGTGAGGGCAGGGCTGAAGCTTTCTTT
CASSEGRAEAFF
>TRBV7-3|TRBJ2-5|-
TGTGCCAGCAGCTTGGCGGACCAAGAGACCCAGTACTTC
CASSLADQETQYF
>TRBV7-9|TRBJ2-7|TRBD1
TGTGCCAGCAGCGCGACAGGGGGCCAGGGGCAGTGGACCTACGAGCAGTACTTC
CASSATGGQGQWTYEQYF
>TRBV12-5|TRBJ1-1|TRBD1
TGTGCTAGTGGTTTAGTAGTGAACAGGGGAAACACTGAAGCTTTCTTT
CASGLVVNRGNTEAFF
>TRBV7-2|TRBJ2-7|-
TGTGCCAGCAGCCCCGACCCAGGGATCGAGCAGTACTTC
CASSPDPGIEQYF
>TRBV18|TRBJ1-2|-
TGTGCCAGCTCACCGACGGGGGGCGAGGACTATGGCGGCTACACCTTC
CASSPTGGEDYGGYTF
>TRBV28|TRBJ1-5|-
TGTGCCAGCAGTTTTCGATTGCTCCGGGAACCAGGCAATCAGCCCCAGCATTTT
CASSFRLLREPGNQPQHF
>TRBV6-1|TRBJ2-3|-
TGTGCCAGCAGTGAGGGGCCAGGGAGCACAGATACGCAGTATTTT
CASSEGPGSTDTQYF
>TRBV21-1|TRBJ1-4|-
TGTGCCAAGGACAGGGGAAAACTGTTTTTT
CAKDRGKLFF
>TRBV11-2|TRBJ1-3|-
TGTGCCAGCAGCTTCAGGGACTCTGGAAACACCATATATTTT
CASSFRDSGNTIYF
>TRBV7-9|TRBJ1-1|TRBD1
TGTGCCAGCAGCTTGGACAGGGGGATGAACACTGAAGCTTTCTTT
CASSLDRGMNTEAFF
>TRBV19|TRBJ2-7|-
TGTGCCAGTAGTATGGGCACTGGTGGGCCCTACGAGCAGTACTTC
CASSMGTGGPYEQYF
>TRBV7-2|TRBJ1-2|TRBD1
TGTGCCAGCAGTAGACAGGGGGCTAGTAATAATTATGGCTACACCTTC
CASSRQGASNNYGYTF
>TRBV7-9|TRBJ2-6|-
TGTGCCAGCAGCTTAAGTGAGTCTGGGGCCAACGTCCTGACTTTC
CASSLSESGANVLTF
>TRBV7-8|TRBJ2-7|TRBD2
TGTGCCAGCAGCTTAGCGAGTCGGGGACTAGCGAGCTCCTACGAGCAGTACTTC
CASSLASRGLASSYEQYF
>TRBV4-2|TRBJ2-1|-
TGTGCCAGCAGCACAGCGGTTGAGCAGTTCTTC
CASSTAVEQFF
>TRBV7-2|TRBJ2-5|-
TGTGCCAGCAGCCGCGGGACAGAACAAGAGACCCAGTACTTC
CASSRGTEQETQYF
>TRBV2|TRBJ1-1|TRBD1
TGTGCCACCTCAGATGAAGGGGGCGCAGCTGAAGCTTTCTTT
CATSDEGGAAEAFF
>TRBV5-5|TRBJ2-7|TRBD2
TGTGCCAGCAGCTTGGAGGCGGGGGGGGACGGACCACCCGAGCAGTACTTC
CASSLEAGGDGPPEQYF
>TRBV6-1|TRBJ2-1|-
TGTGCCAGCTCGGGGAGCTCCTACAATGAGCAGTTCTTC
CASSGSSYNEQFF
>TRBV6-5|TRBJ1-6|-
TGTGCCAGCAGTTTACCTGACAGACTGAATTCACCCCTCCACTTT
CASSLPDRLNSPLHF
>TRBV13|TRBJ2-5|TRBD2
TGTGCCAGCAGCTTAGGGCGGCTAGCGGGGATCCAAGAGACCCAGTACTTC
CASSLGRLAGIQETQYF
>TRBV2|TRBJ2-5|-
TGTGCCAGCAGTGAACAGTCGGACATCCGGGAGACCCAGTACTTC
CASSEQSDIRETQYF
>TRBV7-2|TRBJ2-7|-
TGTGCCAGCAGCAGGAGACGGGGTGGGGAGCAGTACTTC
CASSRRRGGEQYF
>TRBV6-1|TRBJ2-1|TRBD2
TGTGCCAGCAGCCGCGGGACTAGCGAAGGCAATGAGCAGTTCTTC
CASSRGTSEGNEQFF
>TRBV4-1|TRBJ1-1|TRBD1
TGCGCCAGCAGCCATCCGGGACAGAAAAATGAAGCTTTCTTT
CASSHPGQKNEAFF
>TRBV28|TRBJ1-5|TRBD1
TGTGCCAGTTTGAAGGGACAGGGAAGGAATCAGCCCCAGCATTTT
CASLKGQGRNQPQHF
>TRBV6-7|TRBJ2-1|-
TGTGCCAGCAGTTTCGGGGCCTACAATGAGCAGTTCTTC
CASSFGAYNEQFF
>TRBV4-1|TRBJ2-4|-
TGCGCCAGCAGCCAGGCTTATGAAAACATTCAGTACTTC
CASSQAYENIQYF
>TRBV7-3|TRBJ2-1|TRBD2
TGTGCCAGCAGCTCAGGACTAGCGGGTAGTGAGCAGTTCTTC
CASSSGLAGSEQFF
>TRBV4-1|TRBJ1-4|TRBD1
TGCGCCAGCAGCCAAAATCCGGGACAGGGAGAGTTAAAACTGTTTTTT
CASSQNPGQGELKLFF
>TRBV29-1|TRBJ2-7|-
TGCAGCGTCGAGACCCAGGGGCTCTCCTACGAGCAGTACTTC
CSVETQGLSYEQYF
>TRBV9|TRBJ1-3|-
TGTGCCAGCAGCGTAGCCGATTCCTCAGGGATCGGAAACACCATATATTTT
CASSVADSSGIGNTIYF
>TRBV30|TRBJ2-1|TRBD1
TGTGCCTGGAATGGACAGGGGGACAGGAATGAGCAGTTCTTC
CAWNGQGDRNEQFF
>TRBV5-4|TRBJ2-7|TRBD1
TGTGCCAGCAGAGACAGGGGGAAACCTTCGCGCGAGCAGTACTTC
CASRDRGKPSREQYF
>TRBV4-2|TRBJ2-1|-
TGTGCCAGCAGCCAAGGGTTTCCGGACAGTAACAATGAGCAGTTCTTC
CASSQGFPDSNNEQFF
>TRBV7-6|TRBJ2-2|-
TGTGCCAGCAGCGGGATGGAGGGGCTCGGCGGGGAGCTGTTTTTT
CASSGMEGLGGELFF
>TRBV11-3|TRBJ2-2|TRBD1
TGTGCCAGCACCCCCCCAAGGCTCGGGACAGGGGGCACCGGGGAGCTGTTTTTT
CASTPPRLGTGGTGELFF
>TRBV19|TRBJ2-6|-
TGTGCCAGTAGTATTAGCTCTGGGGCCAACGTCCTGACTTTC
CASSISSGANVLTF
>TRBV30|TRBJ2-3|-
TGTGCCTGGAGTGTAGGTCTAGCCCCTTTTCTTGATACGCAGTATTTT
CAWSVGLAPFLDTQYF
>TRBV5-4|TRBJ1-4|TRBD1
TGTGCCAGCAGCCTGGACAGGGTGAATGAAAAACTGTTTTTT
CASSLDRVNEKLFF
>TRBV18|TRBJ2-7|TRBD1
TGTGCCAGCTCAGGAACGGGACAGGGGGCCCACGAGCAGTACTTC
CASSGTGQGAHEQYF
>TRBV5-1|TRBJ2-2|-
TGCGCCAGCAGCTTGGGAATCAGGACTGATAACACCGGGGAGCTGTTTTTT
CASSLGIRTDNTGELFF
>TRBV5-5|TRBJ1-6|-
TGTGCCAGCAGCTTGGAAGGGGATCTGGCCCTCCACTTT
CASSLEGDLALHF
>TRBV27|TRBJ1-1|TRBD1
TGTGCCAGCAGTCTACAGGGGTGGGGCACTGAAGCTTTCTTT
CASSLQGWGTEAFF
>TRBV5-6|TRBJ2-1|-
TGTGCCAGCAGCCCAGGGGCCCCCTTCGAGCAGTTCTTC
CASSPGAPFEQFF
>TRBV11-2|TRBJ2-7|TRBD2
TGTGCCAGCGACACTTTCGGGGGAGGGAGGCAGTACTTC
CASDTFGGGRQYF
>TRBV6-1|TRBJ2-3|TRBD2
TGTGCCAGCAGTACGCACACTAGCGGCGGTGATACGCAGTATTTT
CASSTHTSGGDTQYF